This TCR beta chain was captured in a study of T cell repertoires in cytomegalovirus infection. This clonotype was seen a handful of times. No antigen is known for it. TCRdb re-called the reads with MiXCR, one entry per CDR3 protein. The data hold a few hundred thousand distinct CDR3 sequences, with about 33% observed a single time. Sample: cultured PBMCs, taken from culture after CMV antigen stimulation. The receptor was derived from a human donor in good health (CMV status not recorded). Some clones in this sample may be carry-over from other donors' samples.

The CDR3 DNA is TGTGCCAGCAGCTCCTCTAGAGTGGAGCAGTTCTTC. The encoded protein is CASSSSRVEQFF. The V and J genes are TRBV7-2 and TRBJ2-1; D gene uncertain. The ends were cut back, 4 bases at V and 10 bases at J, with 11 bases in the middle. CDR1 is SGHTA and CDR2 is FQGNSA in the germline V gene. This CDR3 contains 12 residues.